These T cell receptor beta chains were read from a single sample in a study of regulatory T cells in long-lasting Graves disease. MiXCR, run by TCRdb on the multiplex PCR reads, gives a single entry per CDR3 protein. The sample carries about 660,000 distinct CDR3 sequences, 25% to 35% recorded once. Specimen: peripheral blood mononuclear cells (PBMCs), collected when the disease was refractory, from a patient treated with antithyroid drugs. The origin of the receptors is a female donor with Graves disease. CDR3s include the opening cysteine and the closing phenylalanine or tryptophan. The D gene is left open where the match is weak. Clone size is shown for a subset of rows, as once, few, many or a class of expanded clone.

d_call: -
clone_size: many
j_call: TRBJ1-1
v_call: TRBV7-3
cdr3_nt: TGTGCCAGCAGCGAACTAACCGGGCAGGGATTTACCTTGAACACTGAAGCTTTCTTT
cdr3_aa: CASSELTGQGFTLNTEAFF

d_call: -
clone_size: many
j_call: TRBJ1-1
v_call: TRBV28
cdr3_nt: TGTGCCAGCAGGGACCTCGCCGGGCTGCCCACTGAAGCTTTCTTT
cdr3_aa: CASRDLAGLPTEAFF

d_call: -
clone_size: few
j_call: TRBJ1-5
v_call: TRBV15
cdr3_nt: TGTGCCACCAGCCATCCCAGCGACGGACGTAGCAATCAGCCCCAGCATTTT
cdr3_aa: CATSHPSDGRSNQPQHF

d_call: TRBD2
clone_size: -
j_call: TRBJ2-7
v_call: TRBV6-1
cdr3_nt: TGTGCCAGCAGTCGGACTAGCGGGAAGTCCTACGAGCAGTACTTC
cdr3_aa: CASSRTSGKSYEQYF

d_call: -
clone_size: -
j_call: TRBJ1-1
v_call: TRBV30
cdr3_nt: TGTGCCTGGAGTGTACAGGGATGGGCTGAAGCTTTCTTT
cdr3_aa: CAWSVQGWAEAFF

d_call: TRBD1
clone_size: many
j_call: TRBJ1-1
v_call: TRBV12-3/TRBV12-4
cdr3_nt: TGTGCCAGCATTAAAACAGGGGACACTGAAGCTTTCTTT
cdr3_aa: CASIKTGDTEAFF

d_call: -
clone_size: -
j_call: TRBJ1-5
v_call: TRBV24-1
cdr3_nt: TGTGCCACCAGTGAAAACAGGAGCCGGCAGCCCCAGCATTTT
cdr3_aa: CATSENRSRQPQHF

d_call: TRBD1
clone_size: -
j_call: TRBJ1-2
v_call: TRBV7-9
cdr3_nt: TGTGCCAGCAGACGAGGGGCAGGGGGGGACTATGGCTACACCTTC
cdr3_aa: CASRRGAGGDYGYTF

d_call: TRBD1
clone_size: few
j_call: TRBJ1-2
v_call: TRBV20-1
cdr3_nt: TGCAGTGCTTCTGGGACAGGCGGGGGCTATGGCTACACCTTC
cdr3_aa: CSASGTGGGYGYTF

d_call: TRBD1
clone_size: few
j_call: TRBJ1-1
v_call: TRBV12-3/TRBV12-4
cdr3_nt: TGTGCCAGCAGTAAGACAGGGGGCACTGAAGCTTTCTTT
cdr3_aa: CASSKTGGTEAFF

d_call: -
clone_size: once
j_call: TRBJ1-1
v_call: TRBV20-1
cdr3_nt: TGCAGTGCTGGGTTCGGGGGAGGATACACTGAAGCTTTCTTT
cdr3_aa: CSAGFGGGYTEAFF

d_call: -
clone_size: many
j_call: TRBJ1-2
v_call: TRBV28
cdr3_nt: TGTGCCAGCTCGGGGGCATTATTGGGCTACACCTTC
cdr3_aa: CASSGALLGYTF

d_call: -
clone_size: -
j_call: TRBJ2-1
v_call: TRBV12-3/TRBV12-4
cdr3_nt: TGTGCCAGCAGTTTAGGGGGCAGCGGCAATGAGCAGTTCTTC
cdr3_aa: CASSLGGSGNEQFF

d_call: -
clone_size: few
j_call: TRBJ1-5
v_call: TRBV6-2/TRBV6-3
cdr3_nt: TGTGCCAACCCCAGGCACCTCTATAGCAATCAGCCCCAGCATTTT
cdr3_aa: CANPRHLYSNQPQHF

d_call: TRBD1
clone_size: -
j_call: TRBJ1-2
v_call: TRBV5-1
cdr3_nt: TGCGCCAGCAGCGAAGGGACAGTCTATGGCTACACCTTC
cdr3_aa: CASSEGTVYGYTF

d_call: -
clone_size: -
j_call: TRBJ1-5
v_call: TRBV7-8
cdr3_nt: TGTGCCAGCAGCTTAGGGAGGATGACTAATCAGCCCCAGCATTTT
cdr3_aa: CASSLGRMTNQPQHF

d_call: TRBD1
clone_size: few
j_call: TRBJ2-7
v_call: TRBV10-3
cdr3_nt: TGTGCCATCAGTGAGAACCCTGGACAGGGGGCCTACGAGCAGTACTTC
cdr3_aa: CAISENPGQGAYEQYF

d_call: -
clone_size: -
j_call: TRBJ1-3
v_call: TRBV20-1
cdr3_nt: TGCAGTGCTAGACACAGCTCTGGAAACACCATATATTTT
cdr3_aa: CSARHSSGNTIYF

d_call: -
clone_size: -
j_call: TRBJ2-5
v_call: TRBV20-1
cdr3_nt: TGCAGTGCTCAACCCCCCTTGGAACCTCAAGAGACCCAGTACTTC
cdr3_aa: CSAQPPLEPQETQYF

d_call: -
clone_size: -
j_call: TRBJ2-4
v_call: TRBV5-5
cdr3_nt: TGTGCCAGCAGCTTGTCGGCGGGCTCCATAGCCAAAAACATTCAGTACTTC
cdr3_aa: CASSLSAGSIAKNIQYF

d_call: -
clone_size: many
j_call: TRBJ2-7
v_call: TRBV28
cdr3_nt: TGTGCCAGCAGTTTACCTTTCGGACCTGGGACCTACGAGCAGTACTTC
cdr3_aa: CASSLPFGPGTYEQYF

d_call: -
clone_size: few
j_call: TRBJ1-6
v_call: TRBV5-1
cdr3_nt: TGCGCCAGCAGCTTGGTGGGGACGCCACTCTCACCCCTCCACTTT
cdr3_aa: CASSLVGTPLSPLHF

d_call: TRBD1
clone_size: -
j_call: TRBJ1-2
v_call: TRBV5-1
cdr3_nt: TGCGCCAGCAGTCATGACAGGGACTATGGCTACACCTTC
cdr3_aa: CASSHDRDYGYTF

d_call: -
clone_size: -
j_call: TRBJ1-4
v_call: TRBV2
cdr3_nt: TGTGCCAGCAGACGGGTTCGAGAAAAACTGTTTTTT
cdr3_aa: CASRRVREKLFF

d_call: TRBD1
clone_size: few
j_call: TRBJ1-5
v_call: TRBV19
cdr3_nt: TGTGCCAGTAGTAGGCGGGACAGGGATCAGCCCCAGCATTTT
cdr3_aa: CASSRRDRDQPQHF

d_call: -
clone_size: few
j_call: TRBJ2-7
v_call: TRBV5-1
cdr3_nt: TGCGCCAGCAGCTTGGGCAACAGCGGACTCTCCTACGAGCAGTACTTC
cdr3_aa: CASSLGNSGLSYEQYF

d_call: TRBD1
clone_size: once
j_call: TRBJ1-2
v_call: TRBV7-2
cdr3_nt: TGTGCCAGCAGTCCAAGAGTTTCAGGGGGATTCAACTATGGCTACACCTTC
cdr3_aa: CASSPRVSGGFNYGYTF

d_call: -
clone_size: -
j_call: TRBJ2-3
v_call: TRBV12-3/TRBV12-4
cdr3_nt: TGTGCCACCGAGACTACTGGCACAGATACGCAGTATTTT
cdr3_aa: CATETTGTDTQYF

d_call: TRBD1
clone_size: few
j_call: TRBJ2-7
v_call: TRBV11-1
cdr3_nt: TGTGCCAGCAGCGCCCGACAGGGGATTTCCGATGAGCAGTACTTC
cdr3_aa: CASSARQGISDEQYF

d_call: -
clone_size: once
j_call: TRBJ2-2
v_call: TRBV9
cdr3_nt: TGTGCCAGCAGCGTAGTTGTTGGCGGGGAGCTGTTTTTT
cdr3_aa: CASSVVVGGELFF

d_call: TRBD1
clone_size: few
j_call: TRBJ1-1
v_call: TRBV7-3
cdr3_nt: TGTGCCAGCAGCTCTCAGGGGGTATCGACTGAAGCTTTCTTT
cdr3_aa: CASSSQGVSTEAFF

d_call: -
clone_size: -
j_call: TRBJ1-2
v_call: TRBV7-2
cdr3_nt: TGTGCCAGCAGCTCAAGGACCAGCGGCTACACCTTC
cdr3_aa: CASSSRTSGYTF

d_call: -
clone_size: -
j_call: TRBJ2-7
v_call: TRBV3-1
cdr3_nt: TGTGCCAGCAGCCACCCCCCGTTGGACGAGCAGTACTTC
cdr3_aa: CASSHPPLDEQYF

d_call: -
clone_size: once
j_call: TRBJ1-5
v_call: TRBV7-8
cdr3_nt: TGTGCCAGCGGCTTAGCTATGGAGACGCCCCAGCATTTT
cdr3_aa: CASGLAMETPQHF

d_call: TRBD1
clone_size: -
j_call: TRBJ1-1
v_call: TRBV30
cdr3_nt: TGTGCCTGGAGTAGGACAGGGGGCACTGAAGCTTTCTTT
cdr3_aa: CAWSRTGGTEAFF